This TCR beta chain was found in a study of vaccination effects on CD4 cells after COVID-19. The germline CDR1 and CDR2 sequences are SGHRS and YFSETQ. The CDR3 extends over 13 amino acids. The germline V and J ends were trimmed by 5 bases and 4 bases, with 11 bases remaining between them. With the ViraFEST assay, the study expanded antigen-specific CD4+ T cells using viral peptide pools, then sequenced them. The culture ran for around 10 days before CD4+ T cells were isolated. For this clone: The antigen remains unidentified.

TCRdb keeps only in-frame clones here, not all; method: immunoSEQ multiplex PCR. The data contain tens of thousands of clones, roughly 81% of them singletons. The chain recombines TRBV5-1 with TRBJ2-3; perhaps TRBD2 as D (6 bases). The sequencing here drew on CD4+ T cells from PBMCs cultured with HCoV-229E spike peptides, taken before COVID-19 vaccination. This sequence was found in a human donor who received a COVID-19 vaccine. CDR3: CASRGGLPDTQYF. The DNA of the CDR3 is TGCGCCAGCAGAGGAGGGCTCCCAGATACGCAGTATTTT.